Presented here are 18 T cell receptor beta chains from one specimen sequenced in a study of OX40 agonist ivuxolimab in advanced cancers. This table comes from immunoSEQ multiplex PCR, and its TCRdb copy is limited to in-frame clones, with some not included. The data hold fewer than 85,000 clones, with 85% to 95% observed a single time. Sequencing used CD4+ or CD8+ T cells sorted from blood, obtained in a trial of the OX40 agonist ivuxolimab. These receptors all come from an adult with an advanced solid tumor such as melanoma, head and neck, liver or kidney cancer.

A single count supports this clone. The rearrangement links TRBV6-1 to TRBJ2-1, with TRBD2 matching over 8 bases. There are 14 residues in the CDR3. J gave up 7 bases and V 6 bases, and 8 bases lay outside the gene matches. Germline CDR1 MNHNS, CDR2 SASEGT. This chain's CDR3 is CASRESGGGNEQFF. Here the CDR3 DNA reads TGTGCCAGCAGAGAGAGCGGGGGCGGGAATGAGCAGTTCTTC.

The rearrangement joins TRBV5-6 to TRBJ2-7; 11 bases map to TRBD1. The CDR3 extends over 15 amino acids. J lost 2 bases, V lost 2 bases, and 3 bases had no gene match. Germline-derived CDR1 and CDR2 are SGHDT and YYEEEE. CDR3 sequence (DNA): TGTGCCAGCAGCTTCGGGGACAGGGGGACCTACGAGCAGTACTTC. Translating gives CASSFGDRGTYEQYF. Full variable domain (missing parts from reference TRBV5-6 and TRBJ2-7): DAGVTQSPTHLIKTRGQQVTLRCSPKSGHDTVSWYQQALGQGPQFIFQYYEEEERQRGNFPDRFSGHQFPNYSSELNVNALLLGDSALYLCASSFGDRGTYEQYFGPGTRLTVT.

The chain has TRBV29-1 and TRBJ2-2, with no clear D. The CDR3 has 14 amino acids. V was cut by 6 bases and J by 4 bases, with 15 bases left in between. Germline assignment: CDR1 SQVTM and CDR2 ANQGSEA. The CDR3 sequence is CSVAGPWVTGELFF. As DNA, the CDR3 is TGCAGCGTCGCCGGGCCATGGGTCACCGGGGAGCTGTTTTTT.

This chain connects TRBV19 to TRBJ2-7; a possible D gene is TRBD1 (5 bases). Germline V gives CDR1 LNHDA, CDR2 SQIVND (reference sequence). There are 14 residues in the CDR3. Trimming cost V 7 bases and J 1 base, with 14 bases left between them. The CDR3 is CASTPRTPSYEQYF. DNA of the CDR3: TGTGCCAGTACCCCGAGGACACCTTCCTACGAGCAGTACTTC.

V usage is TRBV10-1 and J usage is TRBJ2-7; tentative D call: TRBD2 (6 bases). CDR1 is WNHNN, CDR2 SYGVQD, per germline (reference sequence). Trimming cost V 9 bases and J 7 bases, with 19 bases left between them. The CDR3 extends over 13 amino acids. The CDR3 nucleotides are TGCGCCAGTCCCCGGACTACACCGGTGGAGCAGTACTTC. Amino acids: CASPRTTPVEQYF.

In regard to this clone: At one boundary the junction diverges from the germline segment, which might be a read error. This chain links TRBV7-7 with TRBJ2-7; 7 bases match TRBD1. This CDR3 is 14 amino acids long. Germline V gene data show CDR1 as SSHAT and CDR2 as FNYEAQ (reference sequence). The CDR3 DNA sequence: TGTGCTAGCAGCTATAGGACAGGTTCCTACGAGCAGTACTTC. Its translation is CASSYRTGSYEQYF.

The chain has TRBV15 and TRBJ1-1; D is ambiguous. The CDR3 is 15 amino acids. Germline-derived CDR1 and CDR2 are LNHNV and YYDKDF (reference sequence). With 0 bases removed from V and 4 bases from J, the gap between germline ends came to 12 bases. This chain's CDR3 is CATSRERYSFTEAFF. CDR3 bases: TGTGCCACCAGCAGAGAAAGGTACTCCTTCACTGAAGCTTTCTTT. Combining the CDR3 with reference TRBV15 and TRBJ1-1 gives the whole variable domain DAMVIQNPRYQVTQFGKPVTLSCSQTLNHNVMYWYQQKSSQAPKLLFHYYDKDFNNEADTPDNFQSRRPNTSFCFLDIRSPGLGDTAMYLCATSRERYSFTEAFFGQGTRLTVV.

This chain joins TRBV28 and TRBJ1-2, with 9 bases fitting TRBD1. The CDR3 is made up of 18 amino acids. Germline V gene data show CDR1 as MDHEN and CDR2 as SYDVKM. V was clipped by 5 bases and J by 2 bases; unmatched bases: 15. CDR3 sequence: CASSVTGQGTVLNYGYTF. The CDR3, as DNA: TGTGCCAGCAGTGTAACGGGACAGGGTACTGTCCTCAACTATGGCTACACCTTC.

The V call is TRBV11-2, the J call TRBJ2-3; D is possibly TRBD2 (7 bases). Germline loops: CDR1 SGHAT, CDR2 FQNNGV. The CDR3 consists of 19 residues. V was shortened by 0 bases and J by 6 bases, with 25 bases between the two germline ends. The CDR3 bases are TGTGCCAGCAGCTTAGATCAAGCAGGCGGGGGCCTTCTTCCGGATACGCAGTATTTT. Residues: CASSLDQAGGGLLPDTQYF.

The V gene is TRBV2, the J gene TRBJ1-2, with D maybe TRBD1 (5 bases). The V and J ends lost 7 bases and 2 bases respectively, with 20 bases between them. The CDR3 runs 16 residues. From germline, CDR1 is SNHLY and CDR2 FYNNEI. The CDR3 DNA is TGTGCCAGCAAGGGGAGGCTCACCCACTCCAACTATGGCTACACCTTC. This codes for CASKGRLTHSNYGYTF.

The V and J genes are TRBV7-2 and TRBJ2-3; D might be TRBD2 (6 bases). Deletions cut 5 bases from V and 5 bases from J, with 20 bases between. Per germline, CDR1 SGHTA and CDR2 FQGNSA. This CDR3 is built from 16 residues. The CDR3 region is CASSLKEGVVGDTQYF. CDR3 coding DNA: TGTGCCAGCAGCCTAAAGGAGGGAGTAGTGGGAGATACGCAGTATTTT.

This sequence joins TRBV6-6 and TRBJ2-5; D possibly corresponds to TRBD2 (5 bases). This CDR3 region has 16 residues. Per the germline V gene, CDR1 is MNHNY and CDR2 is SVGAGI (reference sequence). V gave up 8 bases and J gave up 1 base, with 20 bases separating them. The CDR3 sequence is CASLTGLATLQETQYF. CDR3 DNA sequence: TGTGCCAGCCTCACCGGCCTAGCCACACTCCAAGAGACCCAGTACTTC.

This clone appeared once. The V gene is TRBV5-6, the J gene TRBJ2-3; 10 positions agree with TRBD2. Germline-derived CDR1 and CDR2 are SGHDT and YYEEEE. The V gene end was trimmed by 0 bases and the J gene end by 4 bases; junction bases not matched to a gene: 2. This CDR3 region has 15 residues. Here the CDR3 reads CASSLVLAGADTQYF. The CDR3, as DNA: TGTGCCAGCAGCTTGGTTCTAGCGGGGGCAGATACGCAGTATTTT.

V usage is TRBV9 and J usage is TRBJ2-5, with D unresolved. The CDR3 runs to 14 residues. Trimming pared 0 bases from V and 2 bases from J, leaving 8 bases between. Germline V CDR1 and CDR2: SGDLS, YYNGEE. The CDR3 bases are TGTGCCAGCAGCGTAGACCTAGGTCAAGAGACCCAGTACTTC. This gives the protein CASSVDLGQETQYF.

This rearrangement joins TRBV28 to TRBJ1-1; the D is unclear. The CDR3 contains 12 residues. Germline CDR1 MDHEN, CDR2 SYDVKM. Between the trimmed V and J ends, which lost 5 bases and 2 bases, there was a span of 6 bases. The CDR3 protein is CASSAGNTEAFF. The DNA of the CDR3 is TGTGCCAGCAGTGCAGGAAACACTGAAGCTTTCTTT.

The chain employs TRBV2 and TRBJ2-6; tentatively, D is TRBD1 (6 bases). V was cut by 4 bases and J by 2 bases, with 6 bases left in between. CDR1 is SNHLY, CDR2 FYNNEI, per germline. This CDR3 comprises 14 residues. CDR3 bases: TGTGCCAGCAGTGGGGACACTGGGGCCAACGTCCTGACTTTC. This encodes CASSGDTGANVLTF.

The chain combines TRBV7-2 with TRBJ2-4; D possibly corresponds to TRBD2 (7 bases). V was clipped by 0 bases and J by 8 bases, with 14 bases between them. Germline V gene sequence: CDR1 SGHTA, CDR2 FQGNSA. The CDR3 totals 15 residues. CDR3 residues: CASSLARGGSDIQYF. The CDR3 DNA reads as TGTGCCAGCAGCTTAGCGAGGGGGGGTTCGGACATTCAGTACTTC. The entire variable domain, with the rest obtained from reference TRBV7-2 and TRBJ2-4, is as follows: GAGVSQSPSNKVTEKGKDVELRCDPISGHTALYWYRQSLGQGLEFLIYFQGNSAPDKSGLPSDRFSAERTGGSVSTLTIQRTQQEDSAVYLCASSLARGGSDIQYFGAGTRLSVL.

The chain uses TRBV2 and TRBJ2-5; weak D call: TRBD2 (6 bases). The CDR3 spans 14 residues. Germline values: CDR1 SNHLY, CDR2 FYNNEI. Deletions cut 5 bases from V and 5 bases from J, with 15 bases between. The CDR3 loop reads CASSPGTLRETQYF. Written as DNA, the CDR3 is TGTGCCAGCAGTCCCGGGACTCTACGCGAGACCCAGTACTTC.